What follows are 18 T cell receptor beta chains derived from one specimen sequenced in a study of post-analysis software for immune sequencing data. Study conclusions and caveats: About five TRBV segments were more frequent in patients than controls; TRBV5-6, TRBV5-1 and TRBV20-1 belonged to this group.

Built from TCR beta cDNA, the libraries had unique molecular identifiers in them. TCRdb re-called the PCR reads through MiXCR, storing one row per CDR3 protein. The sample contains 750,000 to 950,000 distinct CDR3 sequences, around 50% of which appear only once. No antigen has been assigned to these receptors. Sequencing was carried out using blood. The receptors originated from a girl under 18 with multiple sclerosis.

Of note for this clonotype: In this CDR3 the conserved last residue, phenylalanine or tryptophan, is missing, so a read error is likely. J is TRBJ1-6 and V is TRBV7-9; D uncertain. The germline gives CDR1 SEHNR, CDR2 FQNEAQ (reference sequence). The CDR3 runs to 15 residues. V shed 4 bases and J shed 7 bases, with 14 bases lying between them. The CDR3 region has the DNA TGTGCCAGCAGCTGGAGAACCGGGCCAAATTCACCCCTCCACTGT. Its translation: CASSWRTGPNSPLHC.

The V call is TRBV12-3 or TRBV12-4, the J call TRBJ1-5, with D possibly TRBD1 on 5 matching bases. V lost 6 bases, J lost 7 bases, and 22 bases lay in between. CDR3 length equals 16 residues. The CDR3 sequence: CASSPRAGWVGQPQHF. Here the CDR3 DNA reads TGTGCCAGCAGCCCCAGGGCAGGGTGGGTAGGGCAGCCCCAGCATTTT.

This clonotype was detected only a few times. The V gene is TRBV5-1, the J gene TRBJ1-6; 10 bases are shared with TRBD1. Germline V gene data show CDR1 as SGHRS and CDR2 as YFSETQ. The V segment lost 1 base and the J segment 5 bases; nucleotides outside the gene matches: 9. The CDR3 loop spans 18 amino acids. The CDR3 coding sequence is TGCGCCAGCAGCTTGAGGTATCGGGACAGGGGTAATAATTCACCCCTCCACTTT. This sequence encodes CASSLRYRDRGNNSPLHF.

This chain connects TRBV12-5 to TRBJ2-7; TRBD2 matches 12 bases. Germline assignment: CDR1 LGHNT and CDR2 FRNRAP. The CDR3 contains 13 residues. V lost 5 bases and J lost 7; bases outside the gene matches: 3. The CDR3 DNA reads TGTGCTAGTGGTCGGACTAGCGGGAATGAGCAGTACTTC. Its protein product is CASGRTSGNEQYF.

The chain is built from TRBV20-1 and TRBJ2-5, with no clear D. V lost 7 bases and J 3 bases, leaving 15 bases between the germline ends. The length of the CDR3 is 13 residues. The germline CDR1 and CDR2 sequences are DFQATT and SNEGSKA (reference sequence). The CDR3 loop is CSVRPAYKETQYF. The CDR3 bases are TGCAGTGTCAGACCAGCGTATAAAGAGACCCAGTACTTC.

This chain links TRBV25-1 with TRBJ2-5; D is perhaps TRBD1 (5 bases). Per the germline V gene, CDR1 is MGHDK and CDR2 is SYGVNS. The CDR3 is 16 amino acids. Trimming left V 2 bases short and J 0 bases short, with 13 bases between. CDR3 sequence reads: CASSEMGLQDQETQYF. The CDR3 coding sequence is TGTGCCAGCAGTGAAATGGGGTTACAGGACCAAGAGACCCAGTACTTC. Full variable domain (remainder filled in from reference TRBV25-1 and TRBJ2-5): EADIYQTPRYLVIGTGKKITLECSQTMGHDKMYWYQQDPGMELHLIHYSYGVNSTEKGDLSSESTVSRIRTEHFPLTLESARPSHTSQYLCASSEMGLQDQETQYFGPGTRLLVL.

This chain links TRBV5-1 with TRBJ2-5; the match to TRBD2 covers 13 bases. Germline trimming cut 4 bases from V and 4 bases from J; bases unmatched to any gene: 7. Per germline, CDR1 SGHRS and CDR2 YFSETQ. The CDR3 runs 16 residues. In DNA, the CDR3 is TGCGCCAGCAGCCTAGTTGGGACTAGCGGGGCAGAGACCCAGTACTTC. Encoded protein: CASSLVGTSGAETQYF.

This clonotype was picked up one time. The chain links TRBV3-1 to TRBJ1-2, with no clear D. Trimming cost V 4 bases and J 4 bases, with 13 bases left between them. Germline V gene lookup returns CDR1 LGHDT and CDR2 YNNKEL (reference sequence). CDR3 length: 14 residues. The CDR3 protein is CASSRGPGGYGYTF. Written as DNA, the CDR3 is TGTGCCAGCAGCCGCGGACCGGGAGGCTATGGCTACACCTTC.

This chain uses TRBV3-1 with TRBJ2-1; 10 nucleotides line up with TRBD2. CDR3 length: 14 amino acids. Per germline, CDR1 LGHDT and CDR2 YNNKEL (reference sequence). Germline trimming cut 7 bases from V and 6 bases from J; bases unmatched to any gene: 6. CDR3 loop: CASTGASGGNEQFF. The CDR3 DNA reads TGTGCCAGCACAGGGGCTAGCGGGGGCAATGAGCAGTTCTTC.

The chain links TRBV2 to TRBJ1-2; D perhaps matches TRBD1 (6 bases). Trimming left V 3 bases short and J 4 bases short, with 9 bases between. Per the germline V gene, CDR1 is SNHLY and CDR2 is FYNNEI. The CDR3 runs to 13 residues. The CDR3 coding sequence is TGTGCCAGCAGTGAGGGGGCCGGCTATGGCTACACCTTC. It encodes CASSEGAGYGYTF.

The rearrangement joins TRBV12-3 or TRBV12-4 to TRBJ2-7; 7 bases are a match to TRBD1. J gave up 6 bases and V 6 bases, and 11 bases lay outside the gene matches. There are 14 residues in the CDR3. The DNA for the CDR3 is TGTGCCAGCAGGCCGACAGGGCCGTTATCCGAGCAGTACTTC. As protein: CASRPTGPLSEQYF.

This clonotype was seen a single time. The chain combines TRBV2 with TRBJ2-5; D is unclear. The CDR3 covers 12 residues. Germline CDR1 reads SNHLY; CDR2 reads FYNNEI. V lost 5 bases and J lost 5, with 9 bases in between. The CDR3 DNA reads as TGTGCCAGCAGTCGAGAAGAGGAGACCCAGTACTTC. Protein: CASSREEETQYF.

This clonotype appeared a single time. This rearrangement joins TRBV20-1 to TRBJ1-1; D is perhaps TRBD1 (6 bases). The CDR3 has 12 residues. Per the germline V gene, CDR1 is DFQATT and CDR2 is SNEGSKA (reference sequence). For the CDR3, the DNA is TGCAGCCCTCCAGGGGCTGGCACTGAAGCTTTCTTT. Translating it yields CSPPGAGTEAFF.

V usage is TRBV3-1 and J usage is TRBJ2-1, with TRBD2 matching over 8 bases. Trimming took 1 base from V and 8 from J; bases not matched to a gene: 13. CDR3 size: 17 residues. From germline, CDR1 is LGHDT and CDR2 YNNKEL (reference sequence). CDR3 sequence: CASSQVGGASGGYEQFF. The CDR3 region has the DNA TGTGCCAGCAGCCAAGTCGGGGGGGCCAGTGGAGGATATGAGCAGTTCTTC.

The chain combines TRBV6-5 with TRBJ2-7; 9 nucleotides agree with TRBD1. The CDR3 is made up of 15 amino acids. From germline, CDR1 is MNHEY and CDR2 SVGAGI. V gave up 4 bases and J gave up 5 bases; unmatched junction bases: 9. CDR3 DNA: TGTGCCAGCAGTTCGACCGGGACAGGGCTCGACGAGCAGTACTTC. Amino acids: CASSSTGTGLDEQYF.

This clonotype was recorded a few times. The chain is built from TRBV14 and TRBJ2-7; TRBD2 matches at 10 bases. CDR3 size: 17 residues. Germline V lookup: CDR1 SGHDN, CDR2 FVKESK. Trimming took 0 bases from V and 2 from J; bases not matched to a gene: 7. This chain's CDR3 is CASSQDKGTSVTYEQYF. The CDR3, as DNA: TGTGCCAGCAGCCAAGATAAGGGGACTAGCGTTACCTACGAGCAGTACTTC.

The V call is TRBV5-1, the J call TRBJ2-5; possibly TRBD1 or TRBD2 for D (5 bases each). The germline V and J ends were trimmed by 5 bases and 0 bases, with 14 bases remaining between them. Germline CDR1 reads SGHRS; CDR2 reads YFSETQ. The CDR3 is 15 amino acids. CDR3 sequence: CASSSMGTNQETQYF. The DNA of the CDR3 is TGCGCCAGCAGTTCGATGGGGACGAACCAAGAGACCCAGTACTTC.

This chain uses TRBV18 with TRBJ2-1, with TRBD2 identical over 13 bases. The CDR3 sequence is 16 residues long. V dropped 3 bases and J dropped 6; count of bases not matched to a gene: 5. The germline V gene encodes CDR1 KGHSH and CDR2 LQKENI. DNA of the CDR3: TGTGCCAGCTCACCTGGACTAGCGGGAGAAGGCAATGAGCAGTTCTTC. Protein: CASSPGLAGEGNEQFF. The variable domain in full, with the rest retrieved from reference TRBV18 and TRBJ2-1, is NAGVMQNPRHLVRRRGQEARLRCSPMKGHSHVYWYRQLPEEGLKFMVYLQKENIIDESGMPKERFSAEFPKEGPSILRIQQVVRGDSAAYFCASSPGLAGEGNEQFFGPGTRLTVL.